The table lists the clone carrying this T cell receptor (beta chain) with many counts. Its antigen is not known. This entry is derived from a study of CD8 T cells in ankylosing spondylitis. Germline V lookup: CDR1 SGHVS, CDR2 FQNEAQ. This CDR3 is built from 14 residues. With 5 bases removed from V and 7 bases from J, the gap between germline ends came to 17 bases. 5'-RACE, quantitative and with molecular barcodes, yielded the TCR beta libraries. TCRdb re-derived calls from the 5' RACE reads in MiXCR, one entry per CDR3 protein. The data contain tens of thousands of distinct CDR3 sequences, roughly 6.1% of them singletons. General study points: Both synovial fluid and blood in reactive arthritis had previously been reported to carry some motif variants. Clones linked to disease were reported to show significant enrichment in matched ankylosing spondylitis synovial fluid. Typical of ankylosing spondylitis blood, it appeared, was a TCR beta motif of seven to nine highly homologous variants.

Sequenced material: synovial fluid, either unsorted or a sorted T cell fraction (not recorded which). The chain uses TRBV7-8 and TRBJ1-1; possibly TRBD1 for D (5 bases). The receptor was isolated from a male donor with ankylosing spondylitis. This CDR3 reads CASSPREGLVEAFF. CDR3 DNA: TGTGCCAGCAGCCCCAGGGAGGGACTCGTTGAAGCTTTCTTT.